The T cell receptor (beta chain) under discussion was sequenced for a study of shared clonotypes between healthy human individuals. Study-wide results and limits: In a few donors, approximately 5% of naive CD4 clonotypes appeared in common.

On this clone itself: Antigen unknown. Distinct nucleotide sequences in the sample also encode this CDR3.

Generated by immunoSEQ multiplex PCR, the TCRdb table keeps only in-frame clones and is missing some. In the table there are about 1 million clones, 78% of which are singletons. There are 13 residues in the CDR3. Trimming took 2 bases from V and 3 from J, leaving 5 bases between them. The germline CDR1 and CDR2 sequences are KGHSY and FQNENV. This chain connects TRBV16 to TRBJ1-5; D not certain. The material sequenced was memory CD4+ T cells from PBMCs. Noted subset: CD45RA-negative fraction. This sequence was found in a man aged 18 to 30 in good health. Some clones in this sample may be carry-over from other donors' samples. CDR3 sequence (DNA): TGTGCCAGCAGCCAAACTCTCAATCAGCCCCAGCATTTT. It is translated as CASSQTLNQPQHF.